Listed here are 9 T cell receptor beta chains from one sample, sequenced in a study of blood T cell repertoires in COVID-19. Profiled with immunoSEQ multiplex PCR; TCRdb holds only in-frame clones, not every one. Among about 320,000 clones listed, 75% to 90% were seen once. The specimen sequenced was PBMCs or T cells enriched from blood (not recorded which). Receptor source: a man aged 55 to 70 who had recovered from COVID-19.

This clone has only a few counts. The chain has TRBV27 and TRBJ1-2, with a tentative D call TRBD1 (6 bases). Per germline, CDR1 MNHEY and CDR2 SMNVEV (reference sequence). V lost 3 bases to trimming and J lost 0 bases, with 11 bases between them. CDR3 length equals 15 residues. In DNA, the CDR3 is TGTGCCAGCAGTTTGAACCGGGACACTAACTATGGCTACACCTTC. Its translation: CASSLNRDTNYGYTF.

V usage is TRBV30 and J usage is TRBJ1-6; D is possibly TRBD1 (5 bases). Looked up from germline, CDR1 is GTSNPN and CDR2 is SVGIG (reference sequence). The CDR3 totals 15 residues. V gave up 3 bases and J gave up 2 bases, with 11 bases separating them. This CDR3 is CAWRKTVPYNSPLHF. CDR3 DNA: TGTGCCTGGAGAAAGACAGTCCCCTATAATTCACCCCTCCACTTT.

The chain combines TRBV7-8 with TRBJ1-2; TRBD1 matches 7 bases. Germline V gene lookup returns CDR1 SGHVS and CDR2 FQNEAQ. Unmatched junction bases numbered 11, after V lost 5 bases and J lost 11 bases. The length of the CDR3 is 13 residues. The CDR3 spells CASSPKGDRGYTF. The DNA for the CDR3 is TGTGCCAGCAGCCCGAAAGGGGACAGAGGGTACACCTTC. Supplemented by reference TRBV7-8 and TRBJ1-2, the full variable domain reads GAGVSQSPRYKVAKRGQDVALRCDPISGHVSLFWYQQALGQGPEFLTYFQNEAQLDKSGLPSDRFFAERPEGSVSTLKIQRTQQEDSAVYLCASSPKGDRGYTFGSGTRLTVV.

V usage is TRBV4-1 and J usage is TRBJ2-5; TRBD1 might be the D (8 bases). The CDR3 is 16 residues long. Germline CDR1 is MGHRA and CDR2 is YSYEKL. Trimming took 7 bases from V and 0 from J, leaving 18 bases between them. The CDR3 nucleotides are TGCGCCAGCACCCCAGGGGGCGGGGGCAACCAAGAGACCCAGTACTTC. Translation: CASTPGGGGNQETQYF.

This clone showed up just once. The rearrangement links TRBV28 to TRBJ2-3; possible D gene TRBD2, 5 bases. Trimming pared 1 base from V and 0 bases from J, leaving 14 bases between. The CDR3 loop spans 17 amino acids. CDR1 and CDR2 (germline): MDHEN, SYDVKM. The CDR3 nucleotides are TGTGCCAGCAGTTTATTAACCAGCGGAGCTAGCACAGATACGCAGTATTTT. This sequence encodes CASSLLTSGASTDTQYF. Full variable domain (remainder filled in from reference TRBV28 and TRBJ2-3): DVKVTQSSRYLVKRTGEKVFLECVQDMDHENMFWYRQDPGLGLRLIYFSYDVKMKEKGDIPEGYSVSREKKERFSLILESASTNQTSMYLCASSLLTSGASTDTQYFGPGTRLTVL.

The chain couples TRBV7-3 to TRBJ2-2; 7 nucleotides agree with TRBD2. Germline values: CDR1 SGHTA, CDR2 FQGTGA. This CDR3 contains 15 residues. V shed 1 base, J shed 5 bases, and the junction held 4 bases outside the gene matches. The CDR3 loop is CASSLMSSGTGELFF. The DNA of the CDR3 is TGTGCCAGCAGCTTAATGTCTAGCGGAACCGGGGAGCTGTTTTTT.

This clone was observed once. J is TRBJ1-6 and V is TRBV10-3, with D possibly being TRBD1 (6 bases). The CDR3 contains 14 residues. V shed 5 bases and J shed 3 bases, with 8 bases lying between them. The germline V gene has CDR1 ENHRY and CDR2 SYGVKD. CDR3 DNA: TGTGCCATCAGTCAGGACAGCTATAATTCACCCCTCCACTTT. This sequence encodes CAISQDSYNSPLHF.

The V gene is TRBV30, the J gene TRBJ1-6, with TRBD1 matching 8 bases. The CDR3 sequence is 14 residues long. V gave up 0 bases and J gave up 10 bases; unmatched junction bases: 5. Germline assignment: CDR1 GTSNPN and CDR2 SVGIG (reference sequence). CDR3 residues: CAWSVGQGQSPLHF. The CDR3 DNA sequence: TGTGCCTGGAGTGTTGGACAGGGACAATCACCCCTCCACTTT.

This clone showed up many times. This chain uses TRBV20-1 with TRBJ2-7; possibly TRBD2 for D (6 bases). From germline, CDR1 is DFQATT and CDR2 SNEGSKA (reference sequence). The CDR3 has 14 residues. V was cut by 6 bases and J by 2 bases, with 17 bases left in between. The CDR3 nucleotides read TGCAGTGCCAGTAGCGGCTTTGCTACCTACGAGCAGTACTTC. Translation: CSASSGFATYEQYF.